The rows below give T cell receptor beta chains drawn from one sample of a study of blood T cells in healthy people across ages. TCRdb re-analysed the 5' RACE reads in MiXCR, keeping a single row per CDR3 protein. Of 850,000 to 1,300,000 distinct CDR3 sequences detected, more than 40% appear once; the ten largest clones hold approximately 20%. Specimen: blood. The receptors were gathered from a woman aged 60-70 years in good health. The CDR3 runs from the conserved cysteine through the conserved F or W. Fields, in order: V gene, clone size, D gene, J gene, CDR3 protein, CDR3 DNA. A D gene is named only where the DNA matches it firmly. Rows may omit the clone size; those that give it use once, few, many or a size class.

v_call: TRBV7-2; clone_size: NA; d_call: NA; j_call: TRBJ1-1; cdr3_aa: CASSSDRSTEAFF; cdr3_nt: TGTGCCAGCAGCTCGGACAGAAGCACTGAAGCTTTCTTT
v_call: TRBV9; clone_size: few; d_call: TRBD2; j_call: TRBJ2-1; cdr3_aa: CASSASGRENNEQFF; cdr3_nt: TGTGCCAGCAGCGCTAGCGGGAGAGAAAACAATGAGCAGTTCTTC
v_call: TRBV5-1; clone_size: NA; d_call: TRBD1; j_call: TRBJ2-4; cdr3_aa: CASSFDRGPSENIQYF; cdr3_nt: TGCGCCAGCAGCTTTGACAGGGGTCCCTCCGAAAACATTCAGTACTTC
v_call: TRBV24-1; clone_size: NA; d_call: TRBD1; j_call: TRBJ2-5; cdr3_aa: CATSDSLQGALQETQYF; cdr3_nt: TGTGCCACCAGTGATTCGCTGCAGGGGGCGCTTCAAGAGACCCAGTACTTC
v_call: TRBV19; clone_size: NA; d_call: TRBD2; j_call: TRBJ2-1; cdr3_aa: CASNLAGSGNEQFF; cdr3_nt: TGTGCCAGTAACCTCGCAGGTAGCGGGAATGAGCAGTTCTTC
v_call: TRBV7-8; clone_size: NA; d_call: NA; j_call: TRBJ1-5; cdr3_aa: CASSLTPVGGDQPQHF; cdr3_nt: TGTGCCAGCAGCTTAACTCCCGTAGGGGGGGATCAGCCCCAGCATTTT
v_call: TRBV12-5; clone_size: NA; d_call: TRBD2; j_call: TRBJ2-7; cdr3_aa: CASGPSGRVYEQYF; cdr3_nt: TGTGCTAGTGGTCCTAGCGGGAGGGTTTACGAGCAGTACTTC
v_call: TRBV27; clone_size: few; d_call: NA; j_call: TRBJ2-3; cdr3_aa: CASSSFGDPLPTDTQYF; cdr3_nt: TGTGCCAGCAGTTCATTCGGCGACCCACTCCCCACAGATACGCAGTATTTT
v_call: TRBV2; clone_size: NA; d_call: TRBD2; j_call: TRBJ2-3; cdr3_aa: CASSGGRGTDTQYF; cdr3_nt: TGTGCCAGCAGTGGCGGGAGGGGCACAGATACGCAGTATTTT
v_call: TRBV6-5; clone_size: NA; d_call: NA; j_call: TRBJ1-4; cdr3_aa: CASSWREGLTNEKLFF; cdr3_nt: TGTGCCAGCAGTTGGAGGGAGGGCCTGACTAATGAAAAACTGTTTTTT
v_call: TRBV12-3/TRBV12-4; clone_size: few; d_call: NA; j_call: TRBJ2-1; cdr3_aa: CASKGTVESYNEQFF; cdr3_nt: TGTGCCAGCAAAGGTACTGTGGAGTCCTACAATGAGCAGTTCTTC
v_call: TRBV6-6; clone_size: NA; d_call: TRBD1; j_call: TRBJ2-7; cdr3_aa: CASSRGSNPFEQYF; cdr3_nt: TGTGCCAGCAGCAGGGGGTCAAACCCCTTCGAGCAGTACTTC
v_call: TRBV12-3/TRBV12-4; clone_size: NA; d_call: TRBD2; j_call: TRBJ2-1; cdr3_aa: CASSFRTSGAYNEQFF; cdr3_nt: TGTGCCAGCAGTTTTAGGACTAGCGGAGCCTACAATGAGCAGTTCTTC
v_call: TRBV20-1; clone_size: NA; d_call: NA; j_call: TRBJ2-7; cdr3_aa: CSAQSLRTLYEQYF; cdr3_nt: TGCAGTGCACAATCCCTCCGGACCCTCTACGAGCAGTACTTC
v_call: TRBV20-1; clone_size: NA; d_call: NA; j_call: TRBJ2-3; cdr3_aa: CSAMTRADTQYF; cdr3_nt: TGCAGTGCTATGACCCGGGCAGATACGCAGTATTTT
v_call: TRBV10-2; clone_size: NA; d_call: NA; j_call: TRBJ2-7; cdr3_aa: CASRGGGPSYEQYF; cdr3_nt: TGCGCCAGCAGGGGAGGGGGTCCCTCCTACGAGCAGTACTTC
v_call: TRBV6-5; clone_size: few; d_call: NA; j_call: TRBJ1-1; cdr3_aa: CAATRGTNTEAFF; cdr3_nt: TGTGCCGCAACCCGGGGGACGAACACTGAAGCTTTCTTT
v_call: TRBV7-9; clone_size: few; d_call: NA; j_call: TRBJ2-7; cdr3_aa: CASSSRGFYEQYF; cdr3_nt: TGTGCCAGCAGCTCCCGGGGGTTCTACGAGCAGTACTTC
v_call: TRBV20-1; clone_size: NA; d_call: TRBD2; j_call: TRBJ2-3; cdr3_aa: CSARKLAGDNTQYF; cdr3_nt: TGCAGTGCTAGGAAACTAGCGGGAGACAATACGCAGTATTTT
v_call: TRBV20-1; clone_size: NA; d_call: NA; j_call: TRBJ2-3; cdr3_aa: CSANQRDTQYF; cdr3_nt: TGCAGTGCAAATCAAAGAGATACGCAGTATTTT
v_call: TRBV12-3/TRBV12-4; clone_size: NA; d_call: NA; j_call: TRBJ2-2; cdr3_aa: CASRYKGGNSGELFF; cdr3_nt: TGTGCCAGCAGATACAAAGGGGGAAATTCCGGGGAGCTGTTTTTT
v_call: TRBV20-1; clone_size: NA; d_call: TRBD1; j_call: TRBJ1-2; cdr3_aa: CSARDPGGASYGYTF; cdr3_nt: TGCAGTGCTAGAGACCCAGGGGGGGCCTCCTATGGCTACACCTTC
v_call: TRBV20-1; clone_size: NA; d_call: TRBD1; j_call: TRBJ1-6; cdr3_aa: CSARGTGTGGRTPLHF; cdr3_nt: TGCAGTGCTAGAGGCACCGGGACAGGGGGAAGAACACCCCTCCACTTT
v_call: TRBV5-1; clone_size: NA; d_call: NA; j_call: TRBJ2-3; cdr3_aa: CASSSPGLGDTQYF; cdr3_nt: TGCGCCAGCAGCTCACCGGGGTTGGGAGATACGCAGTATTTT
v_call: TRBV7-9; clone_size: NA; d_call: NA; j_call: TRBJ2-7; cdr3_aa: CASSFGRRVALSSHEQYF; cdr3_nt: TGTGCCAGCAGCTTTGGACGGAGGGTGGCCTTATCGTCTCACGAGCAGTACTTC
v_call: TRBV20-1; clone_size: NA; d_call: TRBD2; j_call: TRBJ2-5; cdr3_aa: CSATQREGLLHEQYF; cdr3_nt: TGCAGTGCGACTCAGCGGGAGGGCCTCTTGCATGAGCAGTACTTC
v_call: TRBV7-8; clone_size: NA; d_call: TRBD2; j_call: TRBJ2-7; cdr3_aa: CASNLLAESSYEQYF; cdr3_nt: TGTGCCAGCAACCTACTAGCGGAGAGCTCCTACGAGCAGTACTTC
v_call: TRBV5-1; clone_size: once; d_call: TRBD2; j_call: TRBJ2-5; cdr3_aa: CASSWGLAGARETQYF; cdr3_nt: TGCGCCAGCAGCTGGGGACTAGCGGGGGCCCGGGAGACCCAGTACTTC
v_call: TRBV30; clone_size: few; d_call: NA; j_call: TRBJ1-1; cdr3_aa: CAWSAGYTEAFF; cdr3_nt: TGTGCCTGGTCGGCCGGGTACACTGAAGCTTTCTTT
v_call: TRBV27; clone_size: NA; d_call: NA; j_call: TRBJ2-6; cdr3_aa: CASSLEGGRGANVLTF; cdr3_nt: TGTGCCAGCAGTTTAGAGGGGGGAAGGGGGGCCAACGTCCTGACTTTC
v_call: TRBV11-2; clone_size: NA; d_call: NA; j_call: TRBJ2-7; cdr3_aa: CASSLAPSGTYEQYF; cdr3_nt: TGTGCCAGCAGCTTAGCCCCTTCGGGGACCTACGAGCAGTACTTC
v_call: TRBV5-1; clone_size: NA; d_call: TRBD2; j_call: TRBJ2-4; cdr3_aa: CASSPLGTSGIAKNIQYF; cdr3_nt: TGCGCCAGCAGTCCTCTTGGGACTAGCGGGATAGCCAAAAACATTCAGTACTTC
v_call: TRBV6-2/TRBV6-3; clone_size: NA; d_call: NA; j_call: TRBJ1-6; cdr3_aa: CASSFPAGIPLHF; cdr3_nt: TGTGCCAGCAGTTTCCCCGCAGGGATACCCCTCCACTTT
v_call: TRBV18; clone_size: NA; d_call: NA; j_call: TRBJ1-1; cdr3_aa: CASSAKQGPTTEAFF; cdr3_nt: TGTGCCAGCTCCGCCAAACAGGGACCCACTACCGAAGCTTTCTTT
v_call: TRBV27; clone_size: NA; d_call: TRBD1; j_call: TRBJ1-2; cdr3_aa: CASSATGFYGYTF; cdr3_nt: TGTGCCAGCAGTGCGACAGGGTTCTATGGCTACACCTTC
v_call: TRBV6-2/TRBV6-3; clone_size: NA; d_call: NA; j_call: TRBJ2-3; cdr3_aa: CASSYTLGGRDTQYF; cdr3_nt: TGTGCCAGCAGTTACACCCTCGGAGGGAGAGATACGCAGTATTTT
v_call: TRBV7-3; clone_size: NA; d_call: NA; j_call: TRBJ2-5; cdr3_aa: CASSLMGPWDNERYF; cdr3_nt: TGTGCCAGCAGCTTGATGGGACCGTGGGACAATGAGCGGTACTTC